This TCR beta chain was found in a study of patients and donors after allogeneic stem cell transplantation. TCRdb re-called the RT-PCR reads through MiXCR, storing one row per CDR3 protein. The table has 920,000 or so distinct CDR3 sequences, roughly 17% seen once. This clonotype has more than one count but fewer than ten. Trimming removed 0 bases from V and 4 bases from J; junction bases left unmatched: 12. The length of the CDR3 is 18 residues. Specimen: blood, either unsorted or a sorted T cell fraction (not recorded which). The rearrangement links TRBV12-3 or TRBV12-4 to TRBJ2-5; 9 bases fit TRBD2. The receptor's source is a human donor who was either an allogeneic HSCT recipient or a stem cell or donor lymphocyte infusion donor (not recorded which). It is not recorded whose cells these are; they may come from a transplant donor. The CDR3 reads CASSLAGLASGALETQYF. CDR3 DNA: TGTGCCAGCAGTTTAGCGGGTTTGGCTAGCGGGGCCCTAGAGACCCAGTACTTC.